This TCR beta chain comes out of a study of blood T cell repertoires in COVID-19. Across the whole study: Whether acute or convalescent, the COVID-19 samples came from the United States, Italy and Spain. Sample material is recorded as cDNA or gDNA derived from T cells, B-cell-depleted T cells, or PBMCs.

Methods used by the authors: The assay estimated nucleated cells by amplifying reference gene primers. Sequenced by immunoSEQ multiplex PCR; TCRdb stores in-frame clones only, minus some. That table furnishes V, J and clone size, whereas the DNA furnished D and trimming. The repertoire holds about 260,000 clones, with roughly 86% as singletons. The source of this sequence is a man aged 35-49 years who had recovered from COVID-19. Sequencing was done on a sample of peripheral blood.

The CDR3, as DNA: TGTGCCAGCAGTCCCCCACACAAGGGACTAGCCTCAAATTCAGCGCAGTATTTT. Translating it yields CASSPPHKGLASNSAQYF. The V gene is TRBV6-6, the J gene TRBJ2-3; 9 bases line up with TRBD2. The CDR3 covers 18 residues. The J segment lost 10 bases and the V segment lost 5 bases, leaving 22 bases of the junction unmatched. Germline values: CDR1 MNHNY, CDR2 SVGAGI (reference sequence).